The 15 T cell receptor beta chains given below trace back to one sample, sequenced in a study of cytomegalovirus exposure and HLA in healthy donors. A multiplex PCR was run with 60 Vbeta primers and 13 Jbeta primers. Profiling relied on immunoSEQ multiplex PCR, and the TCRdb table lists in-frame clones only, not all of them. The data contain 150,000 or so clones, roughly 81% of them seen just once; the ten biggest clones take up less than 2.5%. The specimen sequenced was PBMCs. The source of these receptors is a man aged 18-30 years in good health and CMV-seropositive.

CDR3 nucleotide sequence: TGCGCCAGCAGCTCACATTTCAGGGCTCCCTACAATGAGCAGTTCTTC. This sequence encodes CASSSHFRAPYNEQFF. The chain uses TRBV5-1 and TRBJ2-1, with a tentative D call TRBD1 (5 bases). The germline V gene has CDR1 SGHRS and CDR2 YFSETQ. The CDR3 runs to 16 residues. V was cut by 3 bases and J by 2 bases, with 15 bases left in between.

The chain couples TRBV5-1 to TRBJ2-7; possibly TRBD2 for D (5 bases). Germline CDR1 is SGHRS and CDR2 is YFSETQ. This CDR3 has 13 residues. V lost 4 bases and J lost 4, with 12 bases in between. The CDR3 nucleotides read TGCGCCAGCAGCCCTCACGGGGAATACGAGCAGTACTTC. Protein product: CASSPHGEYEQYF.

The chain joins TRBV4-3 to TRBJ2-3, with 11 nucleotides matching TRBD2. The CDR3 totals 16 residues. V dropped 8 bases and J dropped 5; count of bases not matched to a gene: 12. Germline CDR1 reads LGHNA; CDR2 reads YSLEER. The CDR3 DNA sequence: TGCGCCAGCTCCTTAGCGGGGGGGCAAGTAATAGATACGCAGTATTTT. The encoded protein is CASSLAGGQVIDTQYF.

The chain couples TRBV6-5 to TRBJ2-1; 13 positions agree with TRBD2. V was pared by 6 bases and J by 10 bases, with 9 bases of the junction left unmatched. Looked up from germline, CDR1 is MNHEY and CDR2 is SVGAGI. CDR3 length: 15 residues. The DNA for the CDR3 is TGTGCCAGCAGGCTGGGACTAGCGGGGTCAACCGAGCAGTTCTTC. Translated, it gives CASRLGLAGSTEQFF.

The rearrangement joins TRBV7-9 to TRBJ1-1, with 12 bases identical to TRBD1. The CDR3 runs 16 residues. V lost 4 bases, J lost 7 bases, and 10 bases stayed unmatched. In germline, CDR1 is SEHNR, CDR2 FQNEAQ (reference sequence). CDR3 amino acids: CASSSSRDRGPGEAFF. The CDR3 region has the DNA TGTGCCAGCAGCTCAAGCCGGGACAGGGGGCCAGGTGAAGCTTTCTTT.

V is TRBV10-3 and J is TRBJ2-5, with TRBD1 matching 10 bases. Trimming cost V 3 bases and J 5 bases; bases outside gene matches: 9. The CDR3 sequence is 16 residues long. Germline V gene sequence: CDR1 ENHRY, CDR2 SYGVKD. The CDR3 is CAISDPGTGALETQYF. For the CDR3, the DNA is TGTGCCATCAGTGACCCCGGGACAGGGGCTCTCGAGACCCAGTACTTC.

V is TRBV4-2 and J is TRBJ1-2; the D gene is possibly TRBD1 (6 bases). Germline lookup yields CDR1 LGHNA and CDR2 YNFKEQ. This CDR3 spans 15 amino acids. The germline V and J ends were trimmed by 0 bases and 7 bases, with 15 bases remaining between them. CDR3 coding DNA: TGTGCCAGCAGCCAAGATCGGGGGGGCCTAGGTGGCTACACCTTC. Its protein is CASSQDRGGLGGYTF.

The chain employs TRBV25-1 and TRBJ2-7; 9 bases line up with TRBD1. The CDR3 has 14 residues. Germline V gene data show CDR1 as MGHDK and CDR2 as SYGVNS. V dropped 8 bases and J dropped 2; count of bases not matched to a gene: 7. The CDR3 nucleotides read TGTGCCAGCGTCGGGACAGGGATGCCCTACGAGCAGTACTTC. It yields the protein CASVGTGMPYEQYF.

The J gene is TRBJ2-3, the V gene TRBV6-6; D remains unclear. The CDR3 is made up of 13 amino acids. Trimming left V 2 bases short and J 0 bases short, with 3 bases between. Looked up from germline, CDR1 is MNHNY and CDR2 is SVGAGI (reference sequence). In nucleotides, the CDR3 is TGTGCCAGCAGTTACCCTAGCACAGATACGCAGTATTTT. The encoded protein is CASSYPSTDTQYF.

The table lists this clone with a few counts. The CDR3 DNA follows: TGTGCCAGCAGCTTGTGGGGGGGGAACACTGAAGCTTTCTTT. This sequence encodes CASSLWGGNTEAFF. The rearrangement links TRBV5-4 to TRBJ1-1, with D perhaps matching TRBD1 (5 bases). CDR1 SGHNT and CDR2 YYREEE come from the germline V gene (reference sequence). CDR3 length: 14 amino acids. V was shortened by 1 base and J by 1 base, with 8 bases between the two germline ends.

V is TRBV4-3 and J is TRBJ2-1; 11 nucleotides align to TRBD2. The junction had 8 bases not matched to a gene; V was cut back by 0 bases and J by 10 bases. Germline CDR1 is LGHNA and CDR2 is YSLEER. CDR3 length: 16 amino acids. CDR3 bases: TGCGCCAGCAGCCAAGACCTACTAGCGGGGGCCCGAGAGCAGTTCTTC. It translates to CASSQDLLAGAREQFF.

The genes are TRBV7-9 and TRBJ2-5; weak D call: TRBD2 (6 bases). The CDR3 sequence is 13 residues long. Trimming took 8 bases from V and 4 from J, leaving 14 bases between them. Looked up from germline, CDR1 is SEHNR and CDR2 is FQNEAQ (reference sequence). CDR3: CASGLGGIETQYF. CDR3 sequence (DNA): TGTGCCAGCGGACTTGGAGGGATAGAGACCCAGTACTTC.

The chain joins TRBV2 to TRBJ1-4; 7 bases agree with TRBD1. The CDR3 has 13 amino acids. V lost 11 bases and J lost 5; bases outside the gene matches: 8. Germline V gene sequence: CDR1 SNHLY, CDR2 FYNNEI. The CDR3 region is CAGETGMNEKLFF. The CDR3 DNA reads TGTGCCGGAGAGACAGGGATGAATGAAAAACTGTTTTTT.

V gene TRBV11-2 combines with J gene TRBJ1-5, with no clear D. V lost 4 bases to trimming and J lost 6 bases, with 13 bases between them. CDR3 size: 14 residues. From germline, CDR1 is SGHAT and CDR2 FQNNGV. The DNA for the CDR3 is TGTGCCAGCAGCTGGGAGGGTGGACTTCAGCCCCAGCATTTT. It encodes CASSWEGGLQPQHF.

This chain uses TRBV16 with TRBJ1-4; tentative D call: TRBD1 (5 bases). V lost 4 bases and J lost 8, with 11 bases in between. The CDR3 totals 13 residues. The V gene's germline CDR1 is KGHSY and CDR2 FQNENV. DNA of the CDR3: TGTGCCAGCAGCCCAAACGGGGGAGAAAAACTGTTTTTT. Its translation is CASSPNGGEKLFF.